This entry lists 4 T cell receptor beta chains sequenced from one sample in a study of blood T cell repertoires in COVID-19. Using immunoSEQ multiplex PCR, the repertoire was profiled, and TCRdb retains in-frame clones only, with some absent. This sample has some 260,000 clones, with over 70% found just once. Sequenced sample: peripheral blood. Receptors originate from a woman between 70 and 85 years old with COVID-19, enrolled during active disease.

The rearrangement uses TRBV11-3 and TRBJ2-1, with 9 bases aligning to TRBD2. Germline V gene lookup returns CDR1 SGHNT and CDR2 YENEEA. The CDR3 is 15 residues long. V gave up 6 bases and J gave up 10 bases; unmatched junction bases: 13. This chain's CDR3 is CASRPGVAGVREQFF. CDR3 nucleotides: TGTGCCAGCAGACCCGGGGTAGCGGGAGTCCGGGAGCAGTTCTTC.

The chain employs TRBV9 and TRBJ2-3; unclear D gene. V gave up 0 bases and J gave up 4 bases, with 15 bases separating them. The CDR3 runs to 16 residues. The germline CDR1 and CDR2 sequences are SGDLS and YYNGEE. CDR3 loop: CASSVAFWASSDTQYF. The CDR3 nucleotides are TGTGCCAGCAGCGTAGCTTTCTGGGCGAGTTCAGATACGCAGTATTTT.

The V call is TRBV28, the J call TRBJ1-1; D unclear. CDR1 and CDR2 from the germline V gene are MDHEN and SYDVKM. This CDR3 comprises 13 residues. V lost 6 bases and J 1 base, leaving 9 bases between the germline ends. CDR3 residues: CASSRSSNTEAFF. Here the CDR3 DNA reads TGTGCCAGCAGCCGTAGTTCGAACACTGAAGCTTTCTTT.

This chain links TRBV28 with TRBJ1-4; D is uncertain. Per the germline V gene, CDR1 is MDHEN and CDR2 is SYDVKM. The CDR3 covers 11 residues. V was clipped by 6 bases and J by 9 bases, with 8 bases between them. CDR3 protein: CASSITQKLFF. CDR3 in DNA: TGTGCCAGCAGCATTACACAAAAACTGTTTTTT. The complete variable domain, with remaining parts taken from reference TRBV28 and TRBJ1-4, reads DVKVTQSSRYLVKRTGEKVFLECVQDMDHENMFWYRQDPGLGLRLIYFSYDVKMKEKGDIPEGYSVSREKKERFSLILESASTNQTSMYLCASSITQKLFFGSGTQLSVL.